This is a list of T cell receptor beta chains from one sample in a study of shared clonotypes between healthy human individuals. The repertoire was sequenced with immunoSEQ multiplex PCR; TCRdb's copy has only in-frame clones and lacks some. The table lists 2 million to 2.5 million clones, over 90% of them singletons, with 0.39% in the top ten. The material sequenced was naive CD4+ T cells from PBMCs. The receptor source for this set is a man between 18 and 35 years old in good health. Some clones in this sample may be carry-over from other donors' samples. CDR3s include the opening cysteine and the closing phenylalanine or tryptophan. The D gene is left open where the match is weak. Expanded clones get a size class; other rows say once, few or many, or leave the size out.

.	TRBV5-4	.	TRBJ2-2	TGTGCCAGCAGCCGATTCCCCAGGGCGTCGGACACCGGGGAGCTGTTTTTT	CASSRFPRASDTGELFF
once	TRBV11-2	.	TRBJ2-7	TGTGCCAGCAAGATCTCTAGCGACTCCTACGAGCAGTACTTC	CASKISSDSYEQYF
.	TRBV6-6	.	TRBJ1-1	TGTGCCAGCCGAGATTGGGAGGTAGGCACTGAAGCTTTCTTT	CASRDWEVGTEAFF
few	TRBV5-4	.	TRBJ1-1	TGTGCCAGCAGCTTGGCACGGGGAAGGAATGAAGCTTTCTTT	CASSLARGRNEAFF
once	TRBV18	.	TRBJ2-5	TGTGCCAGCTCACCGGTGCGAGAGACCCAGTACTTC	CASSPVRETQYF
.	TRBV9	.	TRBJ2-1	TGTGCCAGCAGCATTGGACTTGCGAGAAACAATGAGCAGTTCTTC	CASSIGLARNNEQFF
.	TRBV7-2	.	TRBJ2-7	TGTGCCAGCAGCTTCCAGGTTACCTACGAGCAGTACTTC	CASSFQVTYEQYF
.	TRBV7-2	TRBD2	TRBJ2-1	TGTGCCAGCAGCTTACAAGCGGGAGCCTCCTACAATGAGCAGTTCTTC	CASSLQAGASYNEQFF
once	TRBV5-1	.	TRBJ2-7	TGCGCCAGCAGCTTCGAGAATTCGTACGAGCAGTACTTC	CASSFENSYEQYF
.	TRBV29-1	TRBD1	TRBJ2-5	TGCAGCGGGGACAGGCAGAAGACCCAGTACTTC	CSGDRQKTQYF
.	TRBV9	.	TRBJ2-1	TGTGCCAGCGGGGTGGCGGGCACCTACAATGAGCAGTTCTTC	CASGVAGTYNEQFF
.	TRBV7-9	TRBD2	TRBJ2-3	TGTGCCAGCAGCCGTGGACTAGCGGACCGCACAGATACGCAGTATTTT	CASSRGLADRTDTQYF
.	TRBV5-5	.	TRBJ2-5	TGTGCCAGCAGCCCACCGACCCGACACGAGACCCAGTACTTC	CASSPPTRHETQYF
.	TRBV28	.	TRBJ2-1	TGTGCCAGCAGTTTTATCCCTTTGAATGAGCAGTTCTTC	CASSFIPLNEQFF
.	TRBV20-1	.	TRBJ2-1	TGCAGTGCAAAGACACCAACTTGGCAGTTCTTC	CSAKTPTWQFF
.	TRBV11-3	TRBD2	TRBJ2-1	TGTGCCAGCAGCTCGCGACTAGCGGCCTCCTACAATGAGCAGTTCTTC	CASSSRLAASYNEQFF
.	TRBV18	.	TRBJ1-2	TGTGCCAGCTCGCCATTGGGCCCCCTGGATGAGGTTGGCTACACCTTC	CASSPLGPLDEVGYTF
.	TRBV4-1	.	TRBJ1-2	TGCGCCAGCAGCCAAGTTAGAGGGGTCGGGGTCGCCTATGGCTACACCTTC	CASSQVRGVGVAYGYTF
.	TRBV12-5	.	TRBJ2-7	TGTGCTAGTGGTTGCCCCCTAAGGTCTGGGGTCGATGAGCAGTACTTC	CASGCPLRSGVDEQYF
.	TRBV4-3	.	TRBJ2-5	TGCGCCAGCAGCCAATGGGGGTTGGGGGATGTGTTTGTCCAAGAGACCCAGTACTTC	CASSQWGLGDVFVQETQYF
once	TRBV7-2	.	TRBJ1-2	TGTGCCAGCAGCTTAGGGACAGTCAACTATGGCTACACCTTC	CASSLGTVNYGYTF
.	TRBV25-1	.	TRBJ2-2	TGTGCCAGCAGTGCGGGACAAAAGAACACCGGGGAGCTGTTTTTT	CASSAGQKNTGELFF
.	TRBV19	.	TRBJ2-3	TGTGCCAGTAGTATAGGAGATACGCAGTATTTT	CASSIGDTQYF
.	TRBV7-8	.	TRBJ1-4	TGTGCCAGCAGACCAGGGGCAACTAATGAAAAACTGTTTTTT	CASRPGATNEKLFF
.	TRBV18	.	TRBJ2-7	TGTGCCAGCTCACCCCAGGGAAACAGCGGATCCTACGAGCAGTACTTC	CASSPQGNSGSYEQYF
.	TRBV5-1	.	TRBJ2-2	TGCGCCAGCAGCGAGGGACGGGGCACCGGGGAGCTGTTTTTT	CASSEGRGTGELFF
.	TRBV6-1	.	TRBJ1-5	TGTGCCGGGAGACAGGCCCCCAATCAGCCCCAGCATTTT	CAGRQAPNQPQHF
once	TRBV11-3	.	TRBJ2-2	TGTGCCAGCCAGGTGGGAGAAGGTACCGGGGAGCTGTTTTTT	CASQVGEGTGELFF
.	TRBV11-3	.	TRBJ2-5	TGTGCCAGCAGCTTAGGACAGTTAGGGACCCAGTACTTC	CASSLGQLGTQYF
.	TRBV18	.	TRBJ1-3	TGTGCCAGCTCTCGGACTGGAAACACCATATATTTT	CASSRTGNTIYF
.	TRBV28	.	TRBJ2-7	TGTGCCAGCAGTCCCGGGACAACCAGCTCCTACGAGCAGTACTTC	CASSPGTTSSYEQYF
.	TRBV6-5	TRBD2	TRBJ2-5	TGTGCCAGCAGGCCTCTAGCGGGAGCCCAAGAGACCCAGTACTTC	CASRPLAGAQETQYF
.	TRBV4-3	.	TRBJ2-2	TGCGCCAGCAGCCAAGCAGCAGGGAGCACCGGGGAGCTGTTTTTT	CASSQAAGSTGELFF
.	TRBV5-1	TRBD2	TRBJ2-3	TGCGCCAGCAGCGTAGAGACTAGCGGGAAGACAGATACGCAGTATTTT	CASSVETSGKTDTQYF
.	TRBV28	TRBD2	TRBJ2-7	TGTGCCACCGGGAGAGGAGAGCGGGAGGGGTACTTC	CATGRGEREGYF
.	TRBV11-2	.	TRBJ2-1	TGTGCCAGCAGCTTGTTTCGGGGTTCTGAGCAGTTCTTC	CASSLFRGSEQFF
.	TRBV19	.	TRBJ2-3	TGTGCCAGTAGTATGAGGGACACAGATACGCAGTATTTT	CASSMRDTDTQYF
.	TRBV28	.	TRBJ2-7	TGTGCCAGCAGTTTACGCGGGGATCCCAGCTACGAGCAGTACTTC	CASSLRGDPSYEQYF
.	TRBV9	.	TRBJ2-5	TGTGCCAGCAGCCCGACTAGTGCACAAGAGACCCAGTACTTC	CASSPTSAQETQYF
.	TRBV28	.	TRBJ2-7	TGTGCCAGCAGTTTAGCGGGGATCTACGAGCAGTACTTC	CASSLAGIYEQYF
.	TRBV7-7	.	TRBJ2-3	TGTGCCAGCAGCTTAGGCGGGTTAAGCACAGATACGCAGTATTTT	CASSLGGLSTDTQYF